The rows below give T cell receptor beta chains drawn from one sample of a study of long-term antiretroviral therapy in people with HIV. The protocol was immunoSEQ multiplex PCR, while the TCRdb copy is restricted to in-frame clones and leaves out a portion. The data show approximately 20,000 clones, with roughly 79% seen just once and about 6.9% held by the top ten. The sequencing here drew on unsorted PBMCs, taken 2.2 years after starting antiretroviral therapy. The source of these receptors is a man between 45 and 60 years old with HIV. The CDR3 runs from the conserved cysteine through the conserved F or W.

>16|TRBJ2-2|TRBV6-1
CASNEGTILGTGELFF
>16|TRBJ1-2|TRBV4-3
CASSQDWGGGGYGYTF
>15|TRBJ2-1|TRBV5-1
CASRWGSYTNNEQFF
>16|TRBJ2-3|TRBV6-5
CASSYSRLAGADTQYF
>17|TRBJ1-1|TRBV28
CASSFPAAGGSRTEAFF
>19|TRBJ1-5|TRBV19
CASSPRGVYLATSNQPQHF
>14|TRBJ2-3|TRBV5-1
CASSLVLGQDTQYF
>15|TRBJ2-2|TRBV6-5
CASSYRQVPTGELFF
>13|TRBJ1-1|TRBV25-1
CASSDGRHSEAFF
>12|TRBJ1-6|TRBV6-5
CASSYQGSPLHF
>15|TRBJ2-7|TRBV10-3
CAISDLGQGASEQYF
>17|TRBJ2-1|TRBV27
CASSSRSSSEVGDEQFF
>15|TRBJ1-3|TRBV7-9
CASSSLWRSGNTIYF
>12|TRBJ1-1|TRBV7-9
CASSLPRTLAFF
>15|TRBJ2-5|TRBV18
CASSPARARQETQYF
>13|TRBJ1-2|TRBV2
CASSDASHYGYTF
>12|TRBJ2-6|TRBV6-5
CASSYTGFVLTF
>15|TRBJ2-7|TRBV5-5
CASREGGTGAYEQYF
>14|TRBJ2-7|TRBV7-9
CASSYRVPERVQYF
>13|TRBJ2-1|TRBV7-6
CASSLRLTNEQFF
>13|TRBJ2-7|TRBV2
CASSEASLYEQYF
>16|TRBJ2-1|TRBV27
CASSLLLAGGGHEQFF
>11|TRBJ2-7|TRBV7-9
CASSFLYEQYF
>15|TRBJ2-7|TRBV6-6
CASSYSPRGTYEQYF
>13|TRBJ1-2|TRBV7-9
CASSLAANYGYTF
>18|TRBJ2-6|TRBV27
CASSLSPRGVSGANVLTF